The rows below give T cell receptor beta chains drawn from one sample of a study of regulatory T cells in long-lasting Graves disease. From the multiplex PCR reads, TCRdb called clonotypes with MiXCR, one entry per CDR3 protein. Seen here are approximately 400,000 distinct CDR3 sequences, around 21% observed once, and the top ten hold less than 25%. The sample was peripheral blood mononuclear cells (PBMCs), taken when the disease was refractory, from a patient treated with antithyroid drugs. The receptors derive from a female donor with Graves disease. Both conserved end residues are part of each CDR3. The order of the fields is V gene, CDR3 length, J gene, CDR3 protein.

TRBV7-9	12	TRBJ1-2	CASSWTGGGYTF
TRBV7-9	14	TRBJ1-2	CASSLAGQGPGYTF
TRBV7-7	16	TRBJ2-1	CASSLRLAGGPNEQFF
TRBV9	13	TRBJ1-2	CASSVSGSYGYTF
TRBV12-3/TRBV12-4	14	TRBJ2-3	CASTDRSHTDTQYF
TRBV6-1	16	TRBJ2-2	CASRGVTGVDTGELFF
TRBV12-3/TRBV12-4	15	TRBJ2-7	CASSLKGDIPYEQYF
TRBV7-2	14	TRBJ2-5	CASQAGTGTETQYF
TRBV6-2/TRBV6-3	19	TRBJ2-5	CASSPSTSGRAGRPETQYF
TRBV28	14	TRBJ1-2	CASISGLGRYGYTF
TRBV20-1	15	TRBJ1-3	CSAPSNREAGNTIYF
TRBV4-1	16	TRBJ2-5	CASSQAGGSSRETQYF
TRBV2	15	TRBJ1-5	CASTLATGENQPQHF
TRBV19	18	TRBJ1-2	CASSMEVDLGASSYGYTF
TRBV6-5	15	TRBJ1-1	CASSYRGQMNTEAFF
TRBV12-3/TRBV12-4	14	TRBJ1-5	CASSFAPTMQPQHF
TRBV7-6	15	TRBJ1-1	CASSVTPRGDTEAFF
TRBV3-1	14	TRBJ1-2	CASSQMRTGAGYTF
TRBV6-1	15	TRBJ1-6	CASKPGGVGGSPLHF
TRBV7-9	15	TRBJ2-7	CASSLGRDGILEQYF
TRBV20-1	12	TRBJ2-5	CSAPTTKETQYF
TRBV24-1	13	TRBJ2-1	CATSDLEYNEQFF
TRBV7-9	16	TRBJ2-2	CASGLALAANTGELFF
TRBV20-1	16	TRBJ2-3	CSAPRLWQGALDTQYF
TRBV28	12	TRBJ1-2	CASSPSGPGYTF
TRBV28	15	TRBJ2-7	CASSSQGQPSYEQYF
TRBV7-2	15	TRBJ2-5	CASSSQGGFQETQYF
TRBV11-2	13	TRBJ2-7	CASSWDGPYEQYF
TRBV28	14	TRBJ1-5	CASRPFGSNQPQHF
TRBV5-1	16	TRBJ2-7	CASSGGQGNRSYEQYF
TRBV6-2/TRBV6-3	15	TRBJ1-2	CASSRSGQGLYGYTF
TRBV28	13	TRBJ2-7	CASQQGSSYEQYF
TRBV5-1	14	TRBJ1-2	CASSSVGYNYGYTF
TRBV12-3/TRBV12-4	14	TRBJ2-5	CASRGTGPKETQYF
TRBV7-2	15	TRBJ1-4	CASSLGWGGNEKLFF
TRBV6-1	15	TRBJ1-5	CASSEHSGLNQPQHF
TRBV20-1	13	TRBJ2-7	CSARDRTKDEQYF
TRBV24-1	13	TRBJ1-4	CATSDHVRGKLFF
TRBV4-1	15	TRBJ1-4	CASSQPGQEREKLFF
TRBV28	15	TRBJ2-4	CASSFLGEAKNIQYF
TRBV28	16	TRBJ1-5	CASSPETGTGNQPQHF
TRBV7-2	13	TRBJ1-2	CASSFNPTAGYTF
TRBV7-2	16	TRBJ2-7	CASTNYARTGSYEQYF
TRBV2	13	TRBJ1-5	CASSGTDNQPQHF
TRBV28	15	TRBJ2-7	CASSTDLTGVYEQYF
TRBV27	14	TRBJ1-4	CASSPDSSNEKLFF
TRBV30	12	TRBJ1-1	CAWSAPSAEAFF
TRBV15	13	TRBJ2-2	CATSRRIPGELFF
TRBV12-3/TRBV12-4	12	TRBJ2-5	CASTVTLGTQYF
TRBV11-2	13	TRBJ1-4	CASSFAGYEKLFF
TRBV29-1	14	TRBJ1-1	CSAKTGTFNTEAFF
TRBV4-3	14	TRBJ1-1	CASSQDLGNTEAFF
TRBV27	16	TRBJ2-3	CASSLSWGLSTDTQYF